The 32 T cell receptor beta chains below come from one sample, sequenced in a study of Ad26.COV2.S vaccination and SARS-CoV-2 variants. Assay used: immunoSEQ multiplex PCR; TCRdb lists only in-frame clones, some missing. This table holds roughly 380,000 clones, approximately 84% found once. This sample's treatment: over 15 received Ad26.COV2.S at low or high dose, single or two shots; 5 received placebo; per-sample allocation not given. Following the first vaccine or placebo injection, samples were taken on day 63. The input for sequencing was peripheral blood, taken in a trial of Ad26.COV2.S vaccine versus placebo. The receptors here all came from a person between 18 and 59 years old who received the Ad26.COV2.S COVID-19 vaccine or a placebo.

This chain joins TRBV13 and TRBJ2-5, with 9 nucleotides matching TRBD2. V gave up 0 bases and J gave up 5 bases; unmatched junction bases: 10. Germline V gene data show CDR1 as PRHDT and CDR2 as FYEKMQ (reference sequence). The length of the CDR3 is 17 residues. CDR3 amino acids: CASSLGNRRGGRETQYF. CDR3 bases: TGTGCCAGCAGCTTAGGAAATAGGCGGGGGGGCCGGGAGACCCAGTACTTC.

CDR3 DNA sequence: TGCGCCAGCAGTGATTCCGTCGGGGTACTAACCTACGAGCAGTACTTC. Translated, it gives CASSDSVGVLTYEQYF. The V call is TRBV10-2, the J call TRBJ2-7; weak D call: TRBD2 (5 bases). Germline assignment: CDR1 WSHSY and CDR2 SAAADI. Trimming removed 3 bases from V and 2 bases from J, with 17 bases in between. This CDR3 is built from 16 residues.

The chain combines TRBV5-4 with TRBJ2-2; D is unresolved. Germline CDR1 SGHNT, CDR2 YYREEE (reference sequence). The germline V and J ends were trimmed by 0 bases and 6 bases, with 0 bases remaining between them. This CDR3 region has 11 residues. The DNA for the CDR3 is TGTGCCAGCAGCTTGGCCGGGGAGCTGTTTTTT. It encodes CASSLAGELFF.

The V gene is TRBV12-2, the J gene TRBJ2-3; the table names TRBD2, a call not compared with the DNA. TRBV12-2 constitutes a pseudogene. The CDR3 consists of 16 residues. The CDR3 spells CASRLETSGRADTQYF. CDR3 coding DNA: TGTGCAAGTCGCTTGGAGACTAGCGGGAGGGCAGATACGCAGTATTTT.

The chain carries TRBV28 and TRBJ1-3, with a weak D call TRBD1 (6 bases). Germline values: CDR1 MDHEN, CDR2 SYDVKM. Trimming shortened V by 11 bases and J by 1 base, and 9 bases separated the two germline ends. The CDR3 spans 12 residues. CDR3 in amino acids: CALQGSGNTIYF. The CDR3 DNA follows: TGTGCCCTGCAGGGGTCTGGAAACACCATATATTTT.

The J gene is TRBJ2-1, the V gene TRBV6-5, with 12 bases fitting TRBD2. Looked up from germline, CDR1 is MNHEY and CDR2 is SVGAGI. The CDR3 extends over 15 amino acids. The V segment lost 4 bases and the J segment 8 bases; nucleotides outside the gene matches: 6. The CDR3 is CASSSTSGSKYEQFF. CDR3 DNA sequence: TGTGCCAGCAGTTCGACTAGCGGGAGTAAGTATGAGCAGTTCTTC.

The gene calls are TRBV12-3 or TRBV12-4 and TRBJ2-1; D tentatively reads TRBD1 or TRBD2 (5 bases each). V was pared by 6 bases and J by 8 bases, with 11 bases between. The CDR3 is 12 amino acids. The CDR3 protein is CASSRGRDEQFF. CDR3 nucleotide sequence: TGTGCCAGCAGCCGGGGCCGGGATGAGCAGTTCTTC.

The chain uses TRBV30 and TRBJ2-7; TRBD2 matches 9 bases. There are 13 residues in the CDR3. Per germline, CDR1 GTSNPN and CDR2 SVGIG (reference sequence). V shed 7 bases and J 6 bases; nucleotides not matched to a gene: 10. CDR3 coding DNA: TGTGCCTCCATGGGTAGCGGGAGCTCCGAGCAGTACTTC. It encodes CASMGSGSSEQYF.

The chain recombines TRBV5-1 with TRBJ2-3; 7 bases match TRBD1. V trimming: 2 bases; J trimming: 0 bases; junction bases outside the gene matches: 6. Per germline, CDR1 SGHRS and CDR2 YFSETQ. This CDR3 has 16 residues. CDR3 nucleotide sequence: TGCGCCAGCAGCTTCCCACAGGGGCCTAGCACAGATACGCAGTATTTT. Amino acids: CASSFPQGPSTDTQYF.

V usage is TRBV4-3 and J usage is TRBJ2-5; D gene unclear. Germline V CDR1 and CDR2: LGHNA, YSLEER. Trimming left V 1 base short and J 0 bases short, with 9 bases between. This CDR3 is built from 15 residues. The DNA for the CDR3 is TGCGCCAGCAGCCAAGCTCGGGCGTACCAAGAGACCCAGTACTTC. Its protein product is CASSQARAYQETQYF.

The chain couples TRBV3-1 (or the pseudogene TRBV3-2) to TRBJ1-4; a weak D match, TRBD1 (6 bases). Trimming left V 0 bases short and J 0 bases short, with 8 bases between. In germline, CDR1 is LGHDT, CDR2 YNNKEL (reference sequence). The CDR3 is 16 residues long. The CDR3 spells CASSQDRGATNEKLFF. The CDR3 DNA reads TGTGCCAGCAGCCAAGATAGGGGGGCAACTAATGAAAAACTGTTTTTT.

This clone was found a few times. The chain links TRBV10-1 to TRBJ2-2, with 9 nucleotides matching TRBD1. Germline CDR1 reads WNHNN; CDR2 reads SYGVQD (reference sequence). The CDR3 spans 14 residues. V lost 5 bases and J lost 3; bases outside the gene matches: 1. The CDR3: CASSWTGDTGELFF. CDR3 sequence (DNA): TGCGCCAGCAGTTGGACAGGGGACACCGGGGAGCTGTTTTTT.

The chain combines TRBV5-1 with TRBJ1-5; weak D call: TRBD1 (6 bases). CDR1 and CDR2 (germline): SGHRS, YFSETQ. The CDR3 totals 16 residues. The germline V and J ends were trimmed by 4 bases and 1 base, with 15 bases remaining between them. CDR3 amino acids: CASSPGTGGSNQPQHF. The CDR3 DNA sequence: TGCGCCAGCAGCCCTGGAACGGGGGGCAGCAATCAGCCCCAGCATTTT.

The rearrangement joins TRBV27 to TRBJ2-7, with 7 bases that match TRBD1. With V trimmed by 6 bases and J by 3 bases, 8 bases remained unmatched. The germline gives CDR1 MNHEY, CDR2 SMNVEV (reference sequence). The CDR3 spans 14 residues. CDR3 residues: CASRSDRDSYEQYF. The CDR3 bases are TGTGCCAGCAGATCCGACAGGGATAGCTACGAGCAGTACTTC.

The rearrangement joins TRBV9 to TRBJ1-3; no definite D call. The CDR3 covers 16 residues. V was pared by 0 bases and J by 4 bases, with 14 bases between. Germline-derived CDR1 and CDR2 are SGDLS and YYNGEE. CDR3 amino acids: CASSVGRGAVGNTIYF. CDR3 coding DNA: TGTGCCAGCAGCGTAGGCCGGGGAGCGGTCGGAAACACCATATATTTT.

This clone turned up a few times. This chain uses TRBV6-2 or TRBV6-3 with TRBJ2-1, with 8 bases matching TRBD2. The CDR3 has 17 amino acids. V dropped 5 bases and J dropped 4; count of bases not matched to a gene: 13. Germline CDR1 reads MNHEY; CDR2 reads SVGEGT. The CDR3 DNA sequence: TGTGCCAGCAGTAGTTGGTTGGGCGGGGGGACTTACAATGAGCAGTTCTTC. This translates into CASSSWLGGGTYNEQFF.

This clone was observed a few times. The chain links TRBV18 to TRBJ2-2; 9 bases agree with TRBD1. The CDR3 is 15 amino acids. CDR1 KGHSH and CDR2 LQKENI come from the germline V gene. After removal of 5 bases from V and 5 bases from J, the junction contained 6 bases not matched to a gene. DNA for the CDR3: TGTGCCAGCTCAACAGGACAGGGGTTGACCGGGGAGCTGTTTTTT. Protein: CASSTGQGLTGELFF.

The V gene is TRBV21-1, the J gene TRBJ1-6. TRBV21-1 is classified as a pseudogene. The length of the CDR3 is 16 residues. CDR3: CASRKHGPKKNSPLHF. The CDR3, as DNA: TGTGCCAGCAGAAAACATGGTCCGAAAAAGAATTCACCCCTCCACTTT.

The chain carries TRBV6-5 and TRBJ2-2, with a possible D match to TRBD2 (5 bases). Germline CDR1 is MNHEY and CDR2 is SVGAGI. This CDR3 has 16 amino acids. V gave up 2 bases and J gave up 4 bases, with 14 bases separating them. CDR3 in DNA: TGTGCCAGCAGTTACGAGGGTAGCCGGCCCACCGGGGAGCTGTTTTTT. This sequence encodes CASSYEGSRPTGELFF.

The genes are TRBV28 and TRBJ2-1; 9 nucleotides match TRBD2. This CDR3 spans 15 amino acids. V was clipped by 8 bases and J by 1 base; unmatched bases: 6. Germline CDR1 reads MDHEN; CDR2 reads SYDVKM. The chain's CDR3 is CASGLAGASYNEQFF. CDR3 bases: TGTGCCAGCGGCTTAGCGGGAGCATCCTACAATGAGCAGTTCTTC.

V and J are TRBV28 and TRBJ2-1; D might be TRBD2 (5 bases). CDR1 is MDHEN, CDR2 SYDVKM, per germline. With 6 bases removed from V and 0 bases from J, the gap between germline ends came to 12 bases. The CDR3 is 15 amino acids. The CDR3 sequence is CASSLTGSSYNEQFF. CDR3 sequence (DNA): TGTGCCAGCAGCCTGACGGGAAGCTCCTACAATGAGCAGTTCTTC.

The chain joins TRBV7-2 to TRBJ1-3; D remains ambiguous. The CDR3 spans 17 residues. V was trimmed by 5 bases and J by 0 bases, leaving 17 bases between them. Germline values: CDR1 SGHTA, CDR2 FQGNSA. CDR3 DNA: TGTGCCAGCAGCCCGGTCTCCGTTCCGAGCTCTGGAAACACCATATATTTT. This codes for CASSPVSVPSSGNTIYF.

The genes are TRBV3-1 (or the pseudogene TRBV3-2) and TRBJ2-7; TRBD2 matches at 9 bases. The trim removed 0 bases at V and 2 bases at J, leaving 8 bases unmatched. This CDR3 contains 17 residues. Looked up from germline, CDR1 is LGHDT and CDR2 is YNNKEL (reference sequence). The CDR3 reads CASSQEDFSGSAYEQYF. In nucleotides, the CDR3 is TGTGCCAGCAGCCAAGAAGATTTTAGCGGGAGCGCCTACGAGCAGTACTTC.

The table lists this clone with a few counts. This chain uses TRBV18 with TRBJ1-2; unclear D gene. Trimming pared 8 bases from V and 8 bases from J, leaving 24 bases between. This CDR3 comprises 15 residues. Germline CDR1 reads KGHSH; CDR2 reads LQKENI. CDR3 in amino acids: CASTAAGKPEGGYTF. The CDR3 nucleotides read TGTGCCAGCACAGCGGCGGGGAAACCCGAGGGAGGCTACACCTTC.

The chain recombines TRBV11-2 with TRBJ2-2, with 9 positions matching TRBD2. Germline CDR1 and CDR2: SGHAT and FQNNGV. The CDR3 sequence is 20 residues long. Losses at the gene ends were 0 bases for V and 1 base for J; bases not matched to a gene: 12. CDR3 DNA: TGTGCCAGCAGCTTAGACGATAAGCGGCGACTAGCGGTGAACACCGGGGAGCTGTTTTTT. This translates into CASSLDDKRRLAVNTGELFF. Complete variable domain (other parts from reference TRBV11-2 and TRBJ2-2): EAGVAQSPRYKIIEKRQSVAFWCNPISGHATLYWYQQILGQGPKLLIQFQNNGVVDDSQLPKDRFSAERLKGVDSTLKIQPAKLEDSAVYLCASSLDDKRRLAVNTGELFFGEGSRLTVL.

The chain employs TRBV10-3 and TRBJ2-3; D is undetermined. Looked up from germline, CDR1 is ENHRY and CDR2 is SYGVKD. Deletions cut 0 bases from V and 6 bases from J, with 13 bases between. This CDR3 comprises 15 residues. CDR3 loop: CAISESVAPHDTQYF. Here the CDR3 DNA reads TGTGCCATCAGTGAGTCGGTAGCTCCCCATGATACGCAGTATTTT.

The chain combines TRBV27 with TRBJ1-3; D possibly corresponds to TRBD1 (5 bases). This CDR3 has 16 residues. V was shortened by 8 bases and J by 2 bases, with 19 bases between the two germline ends. Germline lookup yields CDR1 MNHEY and CDR2 SMNVEV (reference sequence). CDR3 nucleotides: TGTGCCAGCGGGGCCTGGGCCCCGGGACCTGGAAACACCATATATTTT. Amino acids: CASGAWAPGPGNTIYF.

A few counts support this clone. In DNA, the CDR3 is TGCGCCAGCAGCTTCCTAGCGTACAATGAGCAGTTCTTC. The encoded protein is CASSFLAYNEQFF. The chain links TRBV5-1 to TRBJ2-1; D is possibly TRBD2 (6 bases). This CDR3 is built from 13 residues. Germline V gene sequence: CDR1 SGHRS, CDR2 YFSETQ. Trimming took 2 bases from V and 4 from J, leaving 7 bases between them. Together with reference TRBV5-1 and TRBJ2-1, the CDR3 gives the full variable domain: KAGVTQTPRYLIKTRGQQVTLSCSPISGHRSVSWYQQTPGQGLQFLFEYFSETQRNKGNFPGRFSGRQFSNSRSEMNVSTLELGDSALYLCASSFLAYNEQFFGPGTRLTVL.

In nucleotides, the CDR3 is TGTGCCAGCAGTTTATCCGTGAATTCACCCCTCCACTTT. Amino acids: CASSLSVNSPLHF. The J gene is TRBJ1-6, the V gene TRBV27, with D uncertain. The V gene lost 0 bases and the J gene lost 7 bases, with 4 bases spanning the gap. Per the germline V gene, CDR1 is MNHEY and CDR2 is SMNVEV (reference sequence). This CDR3 has 13 amino acids.

The gene calls are TRBV9 and TRBJ1-2; 8 nucleotides agree with TRBD1. The CDR3 runs to 17 residues. Per germline, CDR1 SGDLS and CDR2 YYNGEE. Unmatched junction bases numbered 8, after V lost 0 bases and J lost 1 base. This CDR3 reads CASSVVDQGAGNYGYTF. The DNA for the CDR3 is TGTGCCAGCAGCGTAGTCGACCAGGGGGCGGGTAACTATGGCTACACCTTC.

This rearrangement joins TRBV9 to TRBJ1-4, with D possibly matching TRBD1 (6 bases). Deletions cut 0 bases from V and 3 bases from J, with 9 bases between. Germline V CDR1 and CDR2: SGDLS, YYNGEE. The CDR3 totals 15 residues. The DNA of the CDR3 is TGTGCCAGCAGCGTAGAGGGGGTGCCTAATGAAAAACTGTTTTTT. Translated, it gives CASSVEGVPNEKLFF.

This chain uses TRBV4-3 with TRBJ1-5, with a tentative D call TRBD1 (6 bases). Germline V CDR1 and CDR2: LGHNA, YSLEER. V was shortened by 4 bases and J by 7 bases, with 14 bases between the two germline ends. There are 14 residues in the CDR3. This chain's CDR3 is CASSRGALTQPQHF. The CDR3 DNA is TGCGCCAGCAGCCGGGGGGCGCTTACGCAGCCCCAGCATTTT.